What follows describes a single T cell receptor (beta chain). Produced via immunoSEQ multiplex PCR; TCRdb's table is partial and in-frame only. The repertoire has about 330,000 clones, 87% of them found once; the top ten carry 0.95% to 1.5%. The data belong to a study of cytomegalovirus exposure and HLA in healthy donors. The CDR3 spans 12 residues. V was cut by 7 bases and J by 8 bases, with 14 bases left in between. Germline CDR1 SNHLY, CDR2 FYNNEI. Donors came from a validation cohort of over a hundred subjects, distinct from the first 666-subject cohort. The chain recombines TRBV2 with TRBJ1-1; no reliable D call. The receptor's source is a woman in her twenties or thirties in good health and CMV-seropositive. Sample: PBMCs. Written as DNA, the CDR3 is TGTGCCAGCACCGCCGGGCCCGCCGAAGCTTTCTTT. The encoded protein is CASTAGPAEAFF.